This TCR beta chain was retrieved from a study of technical replicates of blood from a handful of donors. TCRdb's copy holds only in-frame clones and misses some; the assay was immunoSEQ multiplex PCR. The table includes tens of thousands of clones, 93% detected once. Germline V lookup: CDR1 KGHSH, CDR2 LQKENI. Trimming removed 3 bases at V and 6 bases at J, with 12 bases between. This CDR3 has 14 amino acids. The sequence was collected from a human donor in good health. This chain connects TRBV18 to TRBJ1-5; D gene uncertain. The sequenced sample was T cells isolated from PBMCs. The CDR3 loop reads CASSPSGGGQPQHF. In nucleotides, the CDR3 is TGTGCCAGCTCACCTTCGGGAGGAGGTCAGCCCCAGCATTTT.